This T cell receptor beta chain was retrieved from a study of OX40 agonist ivuxolimab in advanced cancers. Study-level information: Given to patients was ivuxolimab, an agonistic anti-OX40 (CD134) antibody. Dosing consisted of intravenous ivuxolimab at 0.01 to 10 mg/kg every 2 weeks. Among those enrolled, mean age was 60 years (range about 23 to 85) and 70% to 85% were male.

From germline, CDR1 is SQVTM and CDR2 ANQGSEA. The V and J ends lost 7 bases and 7 bases, in that order; junction bases with no gene match: 6. CDR3 length: 11 amino acids. Measured with immunoSEQ multiplex PCR; TCRdb has only the in-frame clones, and not every one. The table has some 100,000 clones, around nine tenths seen once. The TCR sequence derives from an adult with an advanced solid tumor such as melanoma, head and neck, liver or kidney cancer. Sequences were derived from CD4+ or CD8+ T cells sorted from blood, sampled in a trial of the OX40 agonist ivuxolimab. The chain carries TRBV29-1 and TRBJ1-2; TRBD1 matches 7 bases. CDR3 coding DNA: TGCAGCGCGGGACAGCGTCCTGGCTACACCTTC. Its translation: CSAGQRPGYTF.